The TCR beta chain described here comes from a study of T cells in Graves' hyperthyroidism and ophthalmopathy. In the study overall: Blood from the periphery was taken at initial diagnosis, before any treatment.

Study-wide results and limits: Researchers found most expanded thyroid clonotypes above 0.001 in blood as well.

Researchers took RNA transcripts and amplified the TCR beta CDR3 regions from them. The HTBI primer set served for first-round RT-PCR of the TCR CDR3. TCRdb reanalysed the multiplex PCR reads using MiXCR and keeps one entry per CDR3 protein. The repertoire has about 740,000 distinct CDR3 sequences, 14% of them found once; the top ten carry roughly 10%. In its sample, this clonotype was seen many times. Its antigen is as yet unknown. CDR1 is MDHEN and CDR2 is SYDVKM in the germline V gene. Trimming took off 3 bases at V and 6 bases at J, with 9 bases between the two ends. The length of the CDR3 is 12 residues. Pregnant or lactating patients were excluded, as were those with uncontrolled infection or other autoimmune disease. Diagnoses were made from clinical symptoms, serum measures (thyroxine and TRAb), thyroid ultrasound and orbital computed tomography.

This TCR was sampled from a woman aged 18-35 years with Graves' hyperthyroidism. V and J are TRBV28 and TRBJ2-7, with D hard to call. Sequencing used blood. The chain's CDR3 is CASSLAVAEQYF. The DNA for the CDR3 is TGTGCCAGCAGTTTGGCAGTTGCCGAGCAGTACTTC.